These 26 T cell receptor beta chains share one sample of origin, sequenced in a study of cytomegalovirus exposure and HLA in healthy donors. The primer mix had 60 Vbeta and 13 Jbeta primers. TCRdb's copy holds only in-frame clones and misses some; the assay was immunoSEQ multiplex PCR. The table shows 100,000 to 150,000 clones, with about 70% occurring only once. Sequencing input: PBMCs. The source of these receptors is a woman aged 55 to 70 in good health and CMV-seropositive.

This chain uses TRBV4-1 with TRBJ1-6; D unclear. This CDR3 spans 16 amino acids. CDR1 and CDR2 from the germline V gene are MGHRA and YSYEKL. V was shortened by 5 bases and J by 0 bases, with 11 bases between the two germline ends. The CDR3 sequence is CASSSTGSSYNSPLHF. The CDR3 bases are TGCGCCAGCAGCTCCACGGGGAGCTCCTATAATTCACCCCTCCACTTT.

Here the CDR3 DNA reads TGCGCCAGCAGAAACCGGGACAGGGGGTGGGGGTTGCCCCAGCATTTT. Residues: CASRNRDRGWGLPQHF. The chain employs TRBV5-1 and TRBJ1-5; 11 bases align to TRBD1. Trimming at V came to 5 bases and at J to 9 bases, leaving 13 bases not matched to a gene. This CDR3 is built from 16 residues. Germline CDR1 and CDR2: SGHRS and YFSETQ.

This chain links TRBV5-1 with TRBJ2-3; D ambiguous. Between the trimmed V and J ends, which lost 0 bases and 0 bases, there was a span of 8 bases. The germline CDR1 and CDR2 sequences are SGHRS and YFSETQ. CDR3 size: 15 residues. DNA for the CDR3: TGCGCCAGCAGCTTGGGCGGATCTAGCACAGATACGCAGTATTTT. Its protein product is CASSLGGSSTDTQYF.

This chain joins TRBV9 and TRBJ1-5; D may be TRBD1 (5 bases). V lost 4 bases, J lost 9 bases, and 23 bases lay in between. Looked up from germline, CDR1 is SGDLS and CDR2 is YYNGEE. This CDR3 comprises 16 residues. The CDR3 sequence is CASSPDGIAGGTPQHF. CDR3 nucleotide sequence: TGTGCCAGCAGCCCCGACGGTATTGCCGGGGGAACGCCCCAGCATTTT.

The chain is built from TRBV4-1 and TRBJ1-3; 8 bases align to TRBD1. The germline V gene encodes CDR1 MGHRA and CDR2 YSYEKL. With 3 bases clipped from V and 8 bases from J, the junction kept 6 bases outside the gene matches. CDR3 length equals 14 residues. The CDR3 sequence: CASSQTGAVDTIYF. The CDR3 bases are TGCGCCAGCAGCCAGACAGGGGCAGTTGACACCATATATTTT.

The chain has TRBV14 and TRBJ2-4, with TRBD2 identical over 9 bases. The CDR3 sequence is 13 residues long. Germline trimming cut 4 bases from V and 7 bases from J; bases unmatched to any gene: 2. The germline gives CDR1 SGHDN, CDR2 FVKESK. CDR3 DNA: TGTGCCAGCAGCCGTAGCGGGGGTAACATTCAGTACTTC. It yields the protein CASSRSGGNIQYF.

The genes are TRBV2 and TRBJ1-1; 8 bases line up with TRBD1. The CDR3 sequence is 14 residues long. Per the germline V gene, CDR1 is SNHLY and CDR2 is FYNNEI. After removal of 7 bases from V and 5 bases from J, the junction contained 9 bases not matched to a gene. This CDR3 reads CASIPDRVGTEAFF. CDR3 bases: TGTGCCAGCATCCCGGACAGGGTGGGTACTGAAGCTTTCTTT. The whole variable domain, remainder taken from reference TRBV2 and TRBJ1-1, is EPEVTQTPSHQVTQMGQEVILRCVPISNHLYFYWYRQILGQKVEFLVSFYNNEISEKSEIFDDQFSVERPDGSNFTLKIRSTKLEDSAMYFCASIPDRVGTEAFFGQGTRLTVV.

The chain carries TRBV11-2 and TRBJ2-3, with D possibly being TRBD1 (7 bases). CDR1 is SGHAT and CDR2 is FQNNGV in the germline V gene. This CDR3 comprises 15 residues. V lost 4 bases and J lost 4, with 15 bases in between. CDR3 nucleotides: TGTGCCAGCAGCTCCGTAGGCAGGGGGGCAGATACGCAGTATTTT. It is translated as CASSSVGRGADTQYF.

This clone has a single count. A much more abundant neighbour one base away suggests this may be a read error. The chain has TRBV6-5 and TRBJ2-3; TRBD2 agrees at 9 bases. The CDR3 is 15 amino acids. J gave up 5 bases and V 7 bases, and 10 bases lay outside the gene matches. Germline V lookup: CDR1 MNHEY, CDR2 SVGAGI. The CDR3 coding sequence is TGTGCCAGCATGGGCGGGGGGGCCCTTGGAGATACGCAGTATTTT. This sequence encodes CASMGGGALGDTQYF.

This clone came up once. The V and J genes are TRBV4-1 and TRBJ1-4; 7 nucleotides align to TRBD1. Trimming cost V 2 bases and J 7 bases; bases outside gene matches: 7. Looked up from germline, CDR1 is MGHRA and CDR2 is YSYEKL. The CDR3 runs to 15 residues. CDR3 amino acids: CASSQSPGGSEKLFF. The CDR3 coding sequence is TGCGCCAGCAGCCAATCCCCAGGGGGGAGTGAAAAACTGTTTTTT.

The rearrangement joins TRBV9 to TRBJ1-1, with 8 nucleotides matching TRBD1. J lost 3 bases, V lost 0 bases, and 7 bases had no gene match. The CDR3 has 16 amino acids. Per the germline V gene, CDR1 is SGDLS and CDR2 is YYNGEE. CDR3 nucleotide sequence: TGTGCCAGCAGCGTAGCTCAGGGGGCAGAGCACACTGAAGCTTTCTTT. Its protein is CASSVAQGAEHTEAFF.

Remarks on this clone: A junction end diverges from the germline sequence, so it may reflect a read error. CDR3 loop: CVSSQPGQAFNQPQHF. CDR3 in DNA: TGCGTCAGCAGCCAGCCGGGACAGGCTTTCAATCAGCCCCAGCATTTT. The genes are TRBV4-1 and TRBJ1-5; 8 bases agree with TRBD1. This CDR3 has 16 residues. Germline CDR1 is MGHRA and CDR2 is YSYEKL.

This chain joins TRBV5-1 and TRBJ2-1; perhaps TRBD2 as D (5 bases). V was shortened by 4 bases and J by 1 base, with 12 bases between the two germline ends. This CDR3 has 15 amino acids. Germline V gene sequence: CDR1 SGHRS, CDR2 YFSETQ. CDR3 residues: CASSPTGDSYNEQFF. DNA for the CDR3: TGCGCCAGCAGCCCAACCGGGGATTCCTACAATGAGCAGTTCTTC.

The chain recombines TRBV5-1 with TRBJ2-3; the match to TRBD2 covers 7 bases. Germline V gene sequence: CDR1 SGHRS, CDR2 YFSETQ. The CDR3 is made up of 13 amino acids. The J segment lost 5 bases and the V segment lost 6 bases, leaving 6 bases of the junction unmatched. The CDR3 reads CASTGGLRDTQYF. CDR3 sequence (DNA): TGCGCCAGCACGGGGGGTTTGAGAGATACGCAGTATTTT.

The J gene is TRBJ1-4, the V gene TRBV10-3; the match to TRBD1 covers 8 bases. CDR1 and CDR2 from the germline V gene are ENHRY and SYGVKD. CDR3 length: 15 amino acids. V lost 2 bases and J lost 3; bases outside the gene matches: 2. CDR3: CAISETQGANEKLFF. DNA for the CDR3: TGTGCCATCAGTGAGACACAGGGGGCTAATGAAAAACTGTTTTTT.

This clone came up a few times. This rearrangement joins TRBV19 to TRBJ1-1; the D gene is possibly TRBD1 (6 bases). V lost 6 bases to trimming and J lost 0 bases, with 17 bases between them. From germline, CDR1 is LNHDA and CDR2 SQIVND (reference sequence). The CDR3 spans 16 residues. CDR3 loop: CASRKKDSSMNTEAFF. The CDR3 DNA follows: TGTGCCAGTAGAAAGAAGGACAGCTCCATGAACACTGAAGCTTTCTTT.

The J gene is TRBJ2-2, the V gene TRBV12-5, with D possibly matching TRBD2 (5 bases). Trimming pared 3 bases from V and 0 bases from J, leaving 5 bases between. Germline CDR1 is LGHNT and CDR2 is FRNRAP. The CDR3 extends over 14 amino acids. The CDR3 DNA reads as TGTGCTAGTGGTTTACTAGCGAACACCGGGGAGCTGTTTTTT. It yields the protein CASGLLANTGELFF. Variable domain in full (rest from reference TRBV12-5 and TRBJ2-2): DARVTQTPRHKVTEMGQEVTMRCQPILGHNTVFWYRQTMMQGLELLAYFRNRAPLDDSGMPKDRFSAEMPDATLATLKIQPSEPRDSAVYFCASGLLANTGELFFGEGSRLTVL.

The V and J genes are TRBV9 and TRBJ2-3; 10 bases match TRBD2. This CDR3 has 14 residues. Trimming at V came to 3 bases and at J to 8 bases, leaving 6 bases not matched to a gene. CDR1 SGDLS and CDR2 YYNGEE come from the germline V gene. The CDR3 spells CASSAAGGQGTQYF. The DNA for the CDR3 is TGTGCCAGCAGCGCAGCGGGGGGGCAGGGTACGCAGTATTTT.

In the case of this clone: At one of its ends the junction is not consistent with the germline gene, which may arise from a read error. This chain links TRBV5-1 with TRBJ1-2; 7 nucleotides match TRBD1. This CDR3 comprises 13 residues. Germline CDR1 and CDR2: SGHRS and YFSETQ. Written as DNA, the CDR3 is TGCGCCAGCACCTTGGGGACAGAGTATGGCTACACCTTC. Its translation is CASTLGTEYGYTF.

This clone was counted only a few times. The chain is built from TRBV5-4 and TRBJ1-1, with D possibly TRBD1 on 5 matching bases. CDR1 SGHNT and CDR2 YYREEE come from the germline V gene (reference sequence). This CDR3 contains 13 residues. V lost 10 bases and J lost 0, with 13 bases in between. The CDR3 nucleotides read TGTGCCTTCTTGACAGCCATGAACACTGAAGCTTTCTTT. Translating gives CAFLTAMNTEAFF.

The rearrangement uses TRBV6-5 and TRBJ1-5; perhaps TRBD1 as D (5 bases). Germline CDR1 and CDR2: MNHEY and SVGAGI. V lost 4 bases and J lost 3, with 10 bases in between. The CDR3 contains 14 residues. CDR3 in DNA: TGTGCCAGCAGTTTCGACAGTTCCAATCAGCCCCAGCATTTT. Encoded protein: CASSFDSSNQPQHF.

The chain joins TRBV6-5 to TRBJ2-7, with TRBD1 matching over 7 bases. V was pared by 5 bases and J by 4 bases, with 2 bases of the junction left unmatched. The CDR3 has 12 amino acids. Looked up from germline, CDR1 is MNHEY and CDR2 is SVGAGI. CDR3 coding DNA: TGTGCCAGCAGTCAGGACAGGTACGAGCAGTACTTC. This sequence encodes CASSQDRYEQYF.

This clone was counted only a few times. The V call is TRBV9, the J call TRBJ2-7, with a possible D match to TRBD1 (5 bases). The V end was cut by 4 bases, the J end by 2 bases, with 13 bases between. This CDR3 is built from 14 residues. The germline gives CDR1 SGDLS, CDR2 YYNGEE. In DNA form, the CDR3 reads TGTGCCAGCAGCCGGACACAGGTCGCCTACGAGCAGTACTTC. Residues: CASSRTQVAYEQYF.

J is TRBJ2-7 and V is TRBV6-5; TRBD2 is a possible D gene (5 bases). Per germline, CDR1 MNHEY and CDR2 SVGAGI. The CDR3 is 12 residues long. V dropped 5 bases and J dropped 6 bases, with 11 bases sitting between them. DNA for the CDR3: TGTGCCAGCAGTGACCTCCGGGGCGAGCAGTACTTC. It is translated as CASSDLRGEQYF.

The chain couples TRBV18 to TRBJ1-4; 8 bases map to TRBD1. Germline loops: CDR1 KGHSH, CDR2 LQKENI. V was pared by 3 bases and J by 3 bases, with 3 bases of the junction left unmatched. CDR3 length equals 15 residues. CDR3 sequence (DNA): TGTGCCAGCTCACCCGAGACAGGGGCTAATGAAAAACTGTTTTTT. Translated: CASSPETGANEKLFF.

The gene calls are TRBV5-4 and TRBJ1-4, with TRBD1 matching over 10 bases. Germline V CDR1 and CDR2: SGHNT, YYREEE (reference sequence). Trimming cost V 5 bases and J 6 bases; bases outside gene matches: 7. The CDR3 is 15 amino acids. CDR3 in amino acids: CASSSAGTGDEKLFF. DNA of the CDR3: TGTGCCAGCAGTTCCGCCGGGACAGGGGATGAAAAACTGTTTTTT.